These 30 T cell receptor beta chains share one sample of origin, sequenced in a study of response to subunit inactivated influenza vaccine. MiXCR was run by TCRdb on the RT-PCR reads, yielding one entry per CDR3 protein. The sample shows 150,000 to 200,000 distinct CDR3 sequences, roughly a tenth of them seen only once. The specimen comprised non-naive T cells sorted from PBMCs, sampled around seven weeks after vaccination. The receptors were gathered from a man aged 50-59 years who received an inactivated influenza vaccine.

This chain joins TRBV6-5 and TRBJ2-3, with TRBD1 matching 7 bases. V dropped 2 bases and J dropped 4; count of bases not matched to a gene: 15. This CDR3 region has 18 residues. Germline-derived CDR1 and CDR2 are MNHEY and SVGAGI. CDR3 sequence: CASSYTPGRGKNSDTQYF. DNA of the CDR3: TGTGCCAGCAGTTACACCCCGGGCAGGGGGAAAAATTCAGATACGCAGTATTTT.

The chain is built from TRBV12-3 or TRBV12-4 and TRBJ2-3; 8 bases align to TRBD2. This CDR3 comprises 15 residues. The ends lost 6 bases at V and 1 base at J; junction bases unmatched: 6. CDR3 in DNA: TGTGCCAGCAGAGGCCGTAGCGGGGGCACAGATACGCAGTATTTT. This encodes CASRGRSGGTDTQYF.

This chain joins TRBV6-5 and TRBJ2-7; TRBD2 is a possible D gene (6 bases). Germline V gives CDR1 MNHEY, CDR2 SVGAGI. The CDR3 spans 14 residues. Trimming left V 4 bases short and J 0 bases short, with 10 bases between. CDR3 sequence reads: CASSLRTTSYEQYF. CDR3 nucleotides: TGTGCCAGCAGTTTGCGGACTACCTCCTACGAGCAGTACTTC.

In its sample, this clonotype was seen a few times. The chain employs TRBV29-1 and TRBJ1-1, with TRBD1 matching 7 bases. V gave up 7 bases and J gave up 2 bases; unmatched junction bases: 4. From germline, CDR1 is SQVTM and CDR2 ANQGSEA. This CDR3 has 12 amino acids. CDR3 in DNA: TGCAGCGCCGGACAGGCCAACACTGAAGCTTTCTTT. Protein: CSAGQANTEAFF. Full variable domain (outside the CDR3, taken from reference TRBV29-1 and TRBJ1-1): SAVISQKPSRDICQRGTSLTIQCQVDSQVTMMFWYRQQPGQSLTLIATANQGSEATYESGFVIDKFPISRPNLTFSTLTVSNMSPEDSSIYLCSAGQANTEAFFGQGTRLTVV.

The rearrangement joins TRBV7-8 to TRBJ2-5, with D unresolved. The CDR3 contains 14 residues. Trimming cost V 4 bases and J 1 base, with 10 bases left between them. From germline, CDR1 is SGHVS and CDR2 FQNEAQ. CDR3 residues: CASSSGHGQETQYF. As DNA, the CDR3 is TGTGCCAGCAGCTCAGGTCACGGCCAAGAGACCCAGTACTTC.

This clonotype was found many times. The chain is built from TRBV12-3 or TRBV12-4 and TRBJ2-5, with TRBD1 matching over 12 bases. The CDR3 contains 16 residues. V lost 6 bases and J lost 4; bases outside the gene matches: 9. The CDR3 DNA reads TGTGCCAGCAGCCTGGGGACAGGGGGCGGTTTAGAGACCCAGTACTTC. Translating gives CASSLGTGGGLETQYF.

This clonotype was observed a few times. This chain links TRBV20-1 with TRBJ2-7; 8 bases agree with TRBD2. V was pared by 3 bases and J by 1 base, with 8 bases of the junction left unmatched. This CDR3 comprises 15 residues. Germline V lookup: CDR1 DFQATT, CDR2 SNEGSKA (reference sequence). CDR3 protein: CSASGRAVGSYEQYF. The CDR3 nucleotides read TGCAGTGCTAGCGGGAGGGCCGTTGGGTCCTACGAGCAGTACTTC.

The table lists this clonotype with many counts. The gene calls are TRBV4-3 and TRBJ2-6; 8 bases align to TRBD1. In germline, CDR1 is LGHNA, CDR2 YSLEER. The CDR3 covers 19 residues. After removal of 4 bases from V and 2 bases from J, the junction contained 13 bases not matched to a gene. This CDR3 is CASSRKLGQGYPGANVLTF. The CDR3, as DNA: TGCGCCAGCAGCCGAAAACTAGGACAGGGCTACCCTGGGGCCAACGTCCTGACTTTC.

The chain couples TRBV6-2 or TRBV6-3 to TRBJ2-4; D is possibly TRBD1 (6 bases). Germline-derived CDR1 and CDR2 are MNHEY and SVGEGT. The V end was cut by 7 bases, the J end by 7 bases, with 17 bases between. CDR3 length equals 14 residues. CDR3 nucleotide sequence: TGTGCCAGCAAGAGGGACAAGGAATTTAACATTCAGTACTTC. This gives the protein CASKRDKEFNIQYF.

In its sample, this clonotype was seen a few times. The gene calls are TRBV7-2 and TRBJ2-3; D ambiguous. The germline V gene has CDR1 SGHTA and CDR2 FQGNSA. Between the trimmed V and J ends, which lost 5 bases and 10 bases, there was a span of 16 bases. The CDR3 has 13 amino acids. DNA of the CDR3: TGTGCCAGCAGCCCCGGACGGGCCGGTGCGCAGTATTTT. This codes for CASSPGRAGAQYF. The full variable domain, its missing parts supplied by reference TRBV7-2 and TRBJ2-3, is GAGVSQSPSNKVTEKGKDVELRCDPISGHTALYWYRQSLGQGLEFLIYFQGNSAPDKSGLPSDRFSAERTGGSVSTLTIQRTQQEDSAVYLCASSPGRAGAQYFGPGTRLTVL.

This clonotype occurred once. The rearrangement uses TRBV7-9 and TRBJ1-6, with D possibly TRBD1 on 5 matching bases. Trimming removed 5 bases at V and 8 bases at J, with 19 bases between. Germline CDR1 reads SEHNR; CDR2 reads FQNEAQ (reference sequence). The CDR3 runs to 16 residues. CDR3 sequence reads: CASSTGRERGDSPLHF. The DNA of the CDR3 is TGTGCCAGCAGCACAGGTCGGGAAAGGGGTGATTCACCCCTCCACTTT.

This clonotype was counted a few times. J is TRBJ2-3 and V is TRBV6-2 or TRBV6-3, with 10 bases aligning to TRBD2. Trimming cost V 7 bases and J 0 bases; bases outside gene matches: 4. CDR3 length: 15 amino acids. Germline V gives CDR1 MNHEY, CDR2 SVGEGT. CDR3 DNA sequence: TGTGCCAGCAAGAAACTAGCGGGGAGCACAGATACGCAGTATTTT. Its translation: CASKKLAGSTDTQYF.

Only a few counts were recorded for this clonotype. The J gene is TRBJ2-3, the V gene TRBV28; tentative D call: TRBD2 (7 bases). The V and J ends lost 6 bases and 9 bases respectively, with 22 bases between them. Germline values: CDR1 MDHEN, CDR2 SYDVKM. This CDR3 has 15 amino acids. For the CDR3, the DNA is TGTGCCAGCAGCGTCGGGGGGCGTGGTGTTGAGACGCAGTATTTT. It specifies CASSVGGRGVETQYF.

This clonotype was detected a few times. The CDR3 DNA follows: TGTGCCAGCTGTGGGGGGAGTTCGTACACAGATACGCAGTATTTT. Translating it yields CASCGGSSYTDTQYF. The chain recombines TRBV7-2 with TRBJ2-3; D might be TRBD2 (6 bases). Trimming removed 8 bases from V and 2 bases from J, with 17 bases in between. CDR3 length equals 15 residues. The V gene's germline CDR1 is SGHTA and CDR2 FQGNSA. The entire variable domain, with the rest obtained from reference TRBV7-2 and TRBJ2-3, is as follows: GAGVSQSPSNKVTEKGKDVELRCDPISGHTALYWYRQSLGQGLEFLIYFQGNSAPDKSGLPSDRFSAERTGGSVSTLTIQRTQQEDSAVYLCASCGGSSYTDTQYFGPGTRLTVL.

The V and J genes are TRBV18 and TRBJ2-7, with no clear D. There are 15 residues in the CDR3. V lost 0 bases and J 1 base, leaving 10 bases between the germline ends. The V gene's germline CDR1 is KGHSH and CDR2 LQKENI. CDR3 region: CASSPPGYPSYEQYF. The CDR3, as DNA: TGTGCCAGCTCACCACCCGGGTACCCTTCCTACGAGCAGTACTTC.

This chain uses TRBV11-3 with TRBJ2-1; D might be TRBD1 (5 bases). CDR3 length: 16 amino acids. V was pared by 0 bases and J by 1 base, with 10 bases between. Looked up from germline, CDR1 is SGHNT and CDR2 is YENEEA. In DNA, the CDR3 is TGTGCCAGCAGCTTAGATGGGGCAGTTTCCTACAATGAGCAGTTCTTC. Its protein is CASSLDGAVSYNEQFF.

V is TRBV29-1 and J is TRBJ2-1; D possibly corresponds to TRBD2 (6 bases). Per germline, CDR1 SQVTM and CDR2 ANQGSEA. The CDR3 is 14 amino acids. Deletions cut 4 bases from V and 0 bases from J, with 10 bases between. The CDR3 loop is CSVGRGYSYNEQFF. The DNA for the CDR3 is TGCAGCGTTGGGAGGGGCTACTCCTACAATGAGCAGTTCTTC.

This clonotype appeared many times. The V gene is TRBV6-6, the J gene TRBJ2-7; D unclear. This CDR3 is 12 amino acids long. Trimming removed 4 bases from V and 6 bases from J, with 10 bases in between. CDR1 and CDR2 from the germline V gene are MNHNY and SVGAGI (reference sequence). In nucleotides, the CDR3 is TGTGCCAGCAGTTTGACGTTAGCCGAGCAGTACTTC. The encoded protein is CASSLTLAEQYF.

Notes on this clonotype: One junction end does not reproduce the germline sequence, and a read error may be involved. The V and J genes are TRBV25-1 and TRBJ2-7; D call uncertain. The length of the CDR3 is 14 residues. Germline CDR1 MGHDK, CDR2 SYGVNS. The CDR3 loop reads CASSDSRPNYERYF. CDR3 nucleotide sequence: TGTGCCAGCAGTGACTCAAGACCCAACTACGAGCGGTACTTC.

CDR3: CAISGGPTSGGQETQYF. For the CDR3, the DNA is TGTGCCATCAGTGGGGGACCGACTAGCGGGGGGCAGGAGACCCAGTACTTC. V usage is TRBV10-3 and J usage is TRBJ2-5, with 13 bases fitting TRBD2. CDR1 and CDR2 (germline): ENHRY, SYGVKD. This CDR3 contains 17 residues. Losses at the gene ends were 4 bases for V and 5 bases for J; bases not matched to a gene: 10.

The chain uses TRBV12-3 or TRBV12-4 and TRBJ2-3; D is unresolved. There are 13 residues in the CDR3. V shed 7 bases and J shed 0 bases, with 8 bases lying between them. The CDR3 DNA reads TGTGCCAGCACCCGGATCAGCACAGATACGCAGTATTTT. It encodes CASTRISTDTQYF.

This chain joins TRBV10-3 and TRBJ2-4; D gene ambiguous. The CDR3 is made up of 15 amino acids. Between the trimmed V and J ends, which lost 0 bases and 0 bases, there was a span of 6 bases. The V gene's germline CDR1 is ENHRY and CDR2 SYGVKD. CDR3 residues: CAISESTRAKNIQYF. As DNA, the CDR3 is TGTGCCATCAGTGAGTCGACGAGAGCCAAAAACATTCAGTACTTC.

This clonotype was detected a few times. This chain connects TRBV6-1 to TRBJ2-5; no definite D call. Germline loops: CDR1 MNHNS, CDR2 SASEGT. Trimming shortened V by 4 bases and J by 5 bases, and 17 bases separated the two germline ends. The CDR3 consists of 15 residues. This CDR3 reads CASSAERATVETQYF. CDR3 nucleotides: TGTGCCAGCAGTGCCGAAAGGGCAACCGTGGAGACCCAGTACTTC.

This clonotype was counted a few times. V and J are TRBV5-1 and TRBJ2-6; D uncertain. V was cut by 4 bases and J by 0 bases, with 8 bases left in between. Germline lookup yields CDR1 SGHRS and CDR2 YFSETQ. This CDR3 contains 15 residues. The DNA of the CDR3 is TGCGCCAGCAGCCCGGACGTCTCTGGGGCCAACGTCCTGACTTTC. It yields the protein CASSPDVSGANVLTF.

The chain joins TRBV7-6 to TRBJ2-7; tentative D call: TRBD1 (6 bases). Trimming stripped 4 bases from V and 4 bases from J, with 11 bases between. Germline V gene lookup returns CDR1 SGHVS and CDR2 FNYEAQ. CDR3 length: 13 residues. The CDR3 loop is CASSSNQGYEQYF. The CDR3 region has the DNA TGTGCCAGCAGCTCGAACCAGGGGTACGAGCAGTACTTC.

This clonotype was seen a handful of times. This rearrangement joins TRBV5-8 to TRBJ1-1; D not resolved. The CDR3 loop spans 14 amino acids. V lost 2 bases, J lost 5 bases, and 13 bases lay in between. Germline CDR1 reads SGHTS; CDR2 reads YDEGEE. This CDR3 reads CASSFRISVTEAFF. The CDR3 DNA follows: TGTGCCAGCAGCTTTAGAATATCGGTTACTGAAGCTTTCTTT.

This chain uses TRBV12-3 or TRBV12-4 with TRBJ2-6; D unclear. The V end lost 8 bases, the J end lost 3 bases, and 11 bases lay between the germline ends. This CDR3 has 14 amino acids. The CDR3 DNA follows: TGTGCCAGCTTGCGTACCCGTGGGGCCAACGTCCTGACTTTC. Translated, it gives CASLRTRGANVLTF.

This clonotype was seen only a few times. The rearrangement joins TRBV12-3 or TRBV12-4 to TRBJ1-4; TRBD1 might be the D (5 bases). This CDR3 spans 14 amino acids. The V gene lost 3 bases and the J gene lost 7 bases, with 12 bases spanning the gap. DNA of the CDR3: TGTGCCAGCAGTTTGCAGGGAGGGGCTGAAAAACTGTTTTTT. Translating gives CASSLQGGAEKLFF.

This clonotype was seen many times. DNA of the CDR3: TGTGCCAGCAGTTTGTGGGTAACTGGAGGTGAAGCTTTCTTT. Its translation is CASSLWVTGGEAFF. This chain links TRBV12-3 or TRBV12-4 with TRBJ1-1; the D is unclear. The CDR3 loop spans 14 amino acids. V was trimmed by 3 bases and J by 7 bases, leaving 15 bases between them.

The CDR3 bases are TGTGCCACCAGCAGAGAAGGGGGACAGGGGTTGAAAGCTTTCTTT. This gives the protein CATSREGGQGLKAFF. This chain joins TRBV15 and TRBJ1-1; TRBD1 aligns across 10 bases. V dropped 0 bases and J dropped 9; count of bases not matched to a gene: 7. The CDR3 consists of 15 residues. Per germline, CDR1 LNHNV and CDR2 YYDKDF (reference sequence).